These T cell receptor beta chains were read from a single sample in a study of radiation and T cells in renal cell carcinoma. Sequencing used immunoSEQ multiplex PCR; TCRdb keeps in-frame clones, though not all of them. This sample has about 170,000 clones, with 88% found just once. The material sequenced was blood, taken from a patient whose treatment included radiotherapy and nephrectomy. These receptors were collected from a woman in her forties or fifties with renal cell carcinoma. Both conserved end residues are part of each CDR3. D genes are given only for firm matches. Size tells how often a clone was seen (once, few, many) or the class of an expanded clone, and some rows leave it out.

size: -
J: TRBJ2-5
D: -
V: TRBV10-3
CDR3: CAIGGISGETQYF
DNA: TGTGCCATCGGAGGGATAAGCGGAGAGACCCAGTACTTC

size: -
J: TRBJ1-5
D: TRBD1
V: TRBV7-8
CDR3: CASSLTRQGGNQPQHF
DNA: TGTGCCAGCAGCCTAACTCGACAGGGCGGCAATCAGCCCCAGCATTTT

size: once
J: TRBJ2-3
D: TRBD2
V: TRBV9
CDR3: CASSVGPAGGSTDTQYF
DNA: TGTGCCAGCAGCGTAGGGCCCGCGGGGGGTAGCACAGATACGCAGTATTTT

size: -
J: TRBJ2-7
D: TRBD2
V: TRBV10-3
CDR3: CAISDSGLAGSSYEQYF
DNA: TGTGCCATCAGTGATTCGGGACTAGCGGGGTCCTCCTACGAGCAGTACTTC

size: -
J: TRBJ1-2
D: -
V: TRBV5-1
CDR3: CASSQDVYGYTF
DNA: TGCGCCAGCAGCCAGGACGTCTATGGCTACACCTTC

size: once
J: TRBJ2-5
D: -
V: TRBV7-8
CDR3: CASTNGAGETQYF
DNA: TGTGCCAGCACCAACGGGGCTGGTGAGACCCAGTACTTC

size: -
J: TRBJ2-5
D: -
V: TRBV9
CDR3: CASRGGGETQYF
DNA: TGTGCCAGCAGAGGGGGAGGGGAGACCCAGTACTTC

size: -
J: TRBJ1-1
D: -
V: TRBV30
CDR3: CAWSVTLGRTEAFF
DNA: TGTGCCTGGAGTGTAACCCTCGGTCGCACTGAAGCTTTCTTT

size: -
J: TRBJ1-2
D: -
V: TRBV7-2
CDR3: CASTRPGTYYGYTF
DNA: TGTGCCAGCACCCGACCCGGGACCTACTATGGCTACACCTTC

size: -
J: TRBJ2-2
D: -
V: TRBV25-1
CDR3: CASSEYGDTGELFF
DNA: TGTGCCAGCAGTGAATATGGGGACACCGGGGAGCTGTTTTTT

size: -
J: TRBJ2-5
D: -
V: TRBV5-1
CDR3: CASSLDPVPQETQYF
DNA: TGCGCCAGCAGCTTGGACCCGGTGCCCCAAGAGACCCAGTACTTC

size: -
J: TRBJ2-1
D: TRBD2
V: TRBV7-2
CDR3: CASSTHTSGDFNEQFF
DNA: TGTGCCAGCAGCACACATACTAGCGGGGATTTCAATGAGCAGTTCTTC

size: -
J: TRBJ2-3
D: -
V: TRBV19
CDR3: CASRGDTDTQYF
DNA: TGTGCCAGTAGGGGGGACACAGATACGCAGTATTTT

size: -
J: TRBJ1-1
D: -
V: TRBV5-1
CDR3: CASSSPSGANTEAFF
DNA: TGCGCCAGCTCTTCCCCTTCAGGGGCAAACACTGAAGCTTTCTTT

size: -
J: TRBJ2-3
D: TRBD2
V: TRBV2
CDR3: CARRTSGSTDTQYF
DNA: TGTGCCAGAAGGACTAGCGGAAGCACAGATACGCAGTATTTT

size: -
J: TRBJ2-3
D: TRBD2
V: TRBV4-3
CDR3: CASSQTQGLAGKFIDTQYF
DNA: TGCGCCAGCAGCCAAACCCAGGGACTAGCGGGGAAGTTTATAGATACGCAGTATTTT

size: -
J: TRBJ2-5
D: -
V: TRBV7-8
CDR3: CASSLKRVLDRETQYF
DNA: TGTGCCAGCAGCTTAAAGAGAGTCCTTGACAGAGAGACCCAGTACTTC

size: -
J: TRBJ1-6
D: -
V: TRBV6-1
CDR3: CASSEVGGLDSPLHF
DNA: TGTGCCAGCAGTGAAGTGGGTGGTTTGGATTCACCCCTCCACTTT

size: -
J: TRBJ2-5
D: -
V: TRBV30
CDR3: CAWRLRVAETQYF
DNA: TGTGCCTGGAGGTTGCGTGTGGCGGAGACCCAGTACTTC

size: -
J: TRBJ2-7
D: -
V: TRBV18
CDR3: CASSPKTGRPEQYF
DNA: TGTGCCAGCTCACCAAAAACAGGGCGGCCCGAGCAGTACTTC

size: -
J: TRBJ1-4
D: -
V: TRBV6-1
CDR3: CASSGGANEKLFF
DNA: TGTGCCAGCAGTGGCGGGGCAAATGAAAAACTGTTTTTT

size: -
J: TRBJ1-2
D: TRBD1
V: TRBV11-2
CDR3: CASSSAGGFGGYTF
DNA: TGTGCCAGCAGCTCCGCAGGGGGCTTTGGTGGCTACACCTTC

size: -
J: TRBJ2-1
D: -
V: TRBV7-9
CDR3: CASSSGQRPRQGFF
DNA: TGTGCCAGCAGCTCCGGACAAAGGCCACGCCAAGGGTTCTTC

size: -
J: TRBJ2-5
D: TRBD2
V: TRBV9
CDR3: CASSVGVGGAGETQYF
DNA: TGTGCCAGCAGCGTAGGTGTCGGGGGGGCTGGAGAGACCCAGTACTTC

size: -
J: TRBJ1-4
D: TRBD1
V: TRBV2
CDR3: CASDRESEKLFF
DNA: TGTGCCAGCGACAGGGAGAGCGAAAAACTGTTTTTT

size: -
J: TRBJ2-7
D: TRBD1
V: TRBV7-2
CDR3: CASSLVGTGIYEQYF
DNA: TGTGCCAGCAGCTTAGTGGGGACAGGGATATACGAGCAGTACTTC

size: -
J: TRBJ1-3
D: -
V: TRBV29-1
CDR3: CSVPGRVGNTIYF
DNA: TGCAGCGTACCAGGGAGGGTTGGAAACACCATATATTTT

size: once
J: TRBJ2-2
D: TRBD2
V: TRBV7-7
CDR3: CASSHLSGGVTGELFF
DNA: TGTGCTAGCAGCCATTTGAGCGGGGGGGTCACCGGGGAGCTGTTTTTT

size: -
J: TRBJ1-2
D: -
V: TRBV2
CDR3: CASSTDSPYGYTF
DNA: TGTGCCAGCAGTACCGACAGCCCCTATGGCTACACCTTC

size: -
J: TRBJ2-1
D: TRBD2
V: TRBV10-3
CDR3: CAIREGTSFEQFF
DNA: TGTGCCATCAGGGAGGGGACTAGCTTTGAGCAGTTCTTC

size: -
J: TRBJ1-4
D: -
V: TRBV18
CDR3: CASSPGMATTNEKLFF
DNA: TGTGCCAGCTCACCCGGGATGGCCACAACTAATGAAAAACTGTTTTTT

size: -
J: TRBJ2-7
D: TRBD1
V: TRBV5-5
CDR3: CASSFGQGGAYEQYF
DNA: TGTGCCAGCAGCTTCGGACAGGGGGGAGCCTACGAGCAGTACTTC

size: -
J: TRBJ2-1
D: -
V: TRBV18
CDR3: CASSPPQDGNEQFF
DNA: TGTGCCAGCTCACCACCGCAGGATGGAAATGAGCAGTTCTTC

size: -
J: TRBJ1-2
D: -
V: TRBV19
CDR3: CASTPRGEYYGYTF
DNA: TGTGCCAGTACCCCTCGTGGGGAATACTATGGCTACACCTTC

size: -
J: TRBJ1-2
D: -
V: TRBV6-6
CDR3: CASSYEGFGYGYTF
DNA: TGTGCCAGCAGTTACGAGGGGTTTGGCTATGGCTACACCTTC

size: -
J: TRBJ1-2
D: -
V: TRBV13
CDR3: CASSLTQGGSGYTF
DNA: TGTGCCAGCAGCTTAACACAGGGAGGTTCTGGCTACACCTTC

size: -
J: TRBJ2-2
D: TRBD2
V: TRBV5-1
CDR3: CASSLVGLAGGNTGELFF
DNA: TGCGCCAGCAGCTTGGTGGGACTAGCGGGGGGGAACACCGGGGAGCTGTTTTTT

size: -
J: TRBJ2-3
D: -
V: TRBV9
CDR3: CASSVGGARDTQYF
DNA: TGTGCCAGCAGCGTAGGCGGGGCCCGGGATACGCAGTATTTT

size: few
J: TRBJ1-1
D: -
V: TRBV30
CDR3: CAWSATGNTEAFF
DNA: TGTGCCTGGAGCGCGACAGGGAACACTGAAGCTTTCTTT

size: -
J: TRBJ1-5
D: -
V: TRBV2
CDR3: CASSDDRPNQPQHF
DNA: TGTGCCAGCAGTGACGACAGGCCCAATCAGCCCCAGCATTTT

size: -
J: TRBJ1-1
D: -
V: TRBV18
CDR3: CASSPPIGVGEAFF
DNA: TGTGCCAGCTCACCACCGATTGGGGTTGGGGAAGCTTTCTTT

size: -
J: TRBJ2-1
D: -
V: TRBV6-5
CDR3: CASSYRLASNEQFF
DNA: TGTGCCAGCAGTTACCGGCTAGCCTCTAATGAGCAGTTCTTC

size: once
J: TRBJ2-3
D: TRBD2
V: TRBV9
CDR3: CASSVAGGGAPDTQYF
DNA: TGTGCCAGCAGCGTAGCTGGCGGGGGGGCCCCGGATACGCAGTATTTT

size: -
J: TRBJ2-5
D: -
V: TRBV7-9
CDR3: CASSWGQGLAGGQETQYF
DNA: TGTGCCAGCAGCTGGGGACAGGGGCTAGCGGGGGGACAAGAGACCCAGTACTTC

size: -
J: TRBJ1-2
D: TRBD1
V: TRBV4-2
CDR3: CASSQDGQELYGYTF
DNA: TGTGCCAGCAGCCAAGATGGACAGGAGCTCTATGGCTACACCTTC

size: once
J: TRBJ1-3
D: TRBD1
V: TRBV4-2
CDR3: CASSPGGGQGPGNTIYF
DNA: TGTGCCAGCAGCCCGGGGGGGGGACAGGGTCCTGGAAACACCATATATTTT

size: -
J: TRBJ2-3
D: -
V: TRBV9
CDR3: CASGPGPRTDTQYF
DNA: TGTGCCAGCGGGCCGGGACCCCGCACAGATACGCAGTATTTT

size: -
J: TRBJ1-1
D: TRBD1
V: TRBV18
CDR3: CASSFWTGGANTEAFF
DNA: TGTGCCAGCTCATTCTGGACAGGGGGCGCGAACACTGAAGCTTTCTTT

size: -
J: TRBJ1-4
D: TRBD1
V: TRBV4-3
CDR3: CASSQDYRGATNEKLFF
DNA: TGCGCCAGCAGCCAAGATTACAGGGGTGCAACTAATGAAAAACTGTTTTTT

size: -
J: TRBJ2-1
D: -
V: TRBV18
CDR3: CASSQGTNYYNEQFF
DNA: TGTGCCAGCTCACAAGGAACAAACTACTACAATGAGCAGTTCTTC

size: -
J: TRBJ1-1
D: -
V: TRBV6-5
CDR3: CASSLSRANTEAFF
DNA: TGTGCCAGCAGTTTATCCAGGGCGAACACTGAAGCTTTCTTT

size: -
J: TRBJ2-7
D: TRBD2
V: TRBV6-5
CDR3: CASSSRGRGSYEQYF
DNA: TGTGCCAGCAGTTCTCGCGGGAGAGGCTCCTACGAGCAGTACTTC

size: -
J: TRBJ2-2
D: TRBD2
V: TRBV7-6
CDR3: CASSHTLAGGRTGELFF
DNA: TGTGCCAGCAGCCACACGCTAGCGGGGGGGCGCACCGGGGAGCTGTTTTTT